The 24 T cell receptor beta chains reported below all come from one sample, sequenced in a study of blood T cell repertoires in COVID-19. Profiling relied on immunoSEQ multiplex PCR, and the TCRdb table lists in-frame clones only, not all of them. The profile covers over 100,000 clones, with 84% appearing a single time and roughly 7% taken by the ten largest. The specimen sequenced was peripheral blood. The receptors were sampled from a woman aged 50 to 60 with acute or convalescent COVID-19.

This clone was found a few times. This chain uses TRBV23-1 with TRBJ1-1; the D is unclear. TRBV23-1 is an ORF, with its function uncertain. CDR3 length: 15 residues. V was clipped by 0 bases and J by 0 bases, with 8 bases between them. In DNA, the CDR3 is TGCGCCAGCAGTCAATCCGAGAGATTGAACACTGAAGCTTTCTTT. Translating gives CASSQSERLNTEAFF.

The chain joins TRBV18 to TRBJ1-3, with D tentatively TRBD1 (5 bases). CDR3 length: 15 residues. Germline assignment: CDR1 KGHSH and CDR2 LQKENI. V lost 5 bases, J lost 0 bases, and 11 bases lay in between. CDR3 sequence reads: CASSGAGLSGNTIYF. The CDR3 bases are TGTGCCAGCTCAGGGGCAGGCCTCTCTGGAAACACCATATATTTT.

This clone was seen once. The V call is TRBV28, the J call TRBJ2-1; D unresolved. This CDR3 region has 11 residues. V lost 8 bases and J 5 bases, leaving 7 bases between the germline ends. The V gene's germline CDR1 is MDHEN and CDR2 SYDVKM. The CDR3 here is CASELDNEQFF. The CDR3 bases are TGTGCCAGCGAGTTAGACAATGAGCAGTTCTTC.

The chain has TRBV5-5 and TRBJ1-1, with TRBD1 matching 7 bases. The V gene's germline CDR1 is SGHKS and CDR2 YYEKEE (reference sequence). The CDR3 contains 14 residues. The V segment lost 2 bases and the J segment 2 bases; nucleotides outside the gene matches: 3. CDR3 bases: TGTGCCAGCAGCTTTGACAGGGTCAACACTGAAGCTTTCTTT. Amino acids: CASSFDRVNTEAFF.

The chain recombines TRBV7-3 with TRBJ2-1; D might be TRBD2 (7 bases). The CDR3 extends over 15 amino acids. Per the germline V gene, CDR1 is SGHTA and CDR2 is FQGTGA. Trimming left V 4 bases short and J 14 bases short, with 24 bases between. The CDR3 region has the DNA TGTGCCAGCAGCTCTCTGGGTACCCCGGCGGGGGACAAGTTCTTC. It is translated as CASSSLGTPAGDKFF.

This clone was seen once. The gene calls are TRBV6-5 and TRBJ1-1; no firm D call. Germline V gene lookup returns CDR1 MNHEY and CDR2 SVGAGI. This CDR3 is built from 14 residues. The ends were cut back, 8 bases at V and 4 bases at J, with 17 bases in the middle. The CDR3 DNA follows: TGTGCCAGCGTTGGGTGGGGAGCGGGCACTGAAGCTTTCTTT. Translating gives CASVGWGAGTEAFF.

The chain links TRBV5-1 to TRBJ1-3, with no clear D. Germline V gene data show CDR1 as SGHRS and CDR2 as YFSETQ. This CDR3 has 15 residues. V was trimmed by 0 bases and J by 2 bases, leaving 9 bases between them. The CDR3 DNA reads TGCGCCAGCAGCTTGGGTCGATCGGCTGGAAACACCATATATTTT. It specifies CASSLGRSAGNTIYF. Supplemented by reference TRBV5-1 and TRBJ1-3, the full variable domain reads KAGVTQTPRYLIKTRGQQVTLSCSPISGHRSVSWYQQTPGQGLQFLFEYFSETQRNKGNFPGRFSGRQFSNSRSEMNVSTLELGDSALYLCASSLGRSAGNTIYFGEGSWLTVV.

The V and J genes are TRBV23-1 and TRBJ1-5; D is possibly TRBD1 (6 bases). TRBV23-1 has ORF status, its function being uncertain. V lost 7 bases and J 3 bases, leaving 25 bases between the germline ends. The CDR3 runs to 18 residues. This CDR3 reads CASTLPSGTTTHNQPQHF. In nucleotides, the CDR3 is TGCGCCAGCACCCTACCATCTGGGACAACAACACACAATCAGCCCCAGCATTTT.

The sample holds many counts of this clone. The genes are TRBV30 and TRBJ1-1; no clear D. The CDR3 covers 12 residues. CDR1 is GTSNPN, CDR2 SVGIG, per germline (reference sequence). Between the trimmed V and J ends, which lost 3 bases and 1 base, there was a span of 6 bases. DNA of the CDR3: TGTGCCTGGAGCACACAGAACACTGAAGCTTTCTTT. This translates into CAWSTQNTEAFF. The variable domain in full, completed from reference TRBV30 and TRBJ1-1, reads SQTIHQWPATLVQPVGSPLSLECTVEGTSNPNLYWYRQAAGRGLQLLFYSVGIGQISSEVPQNLSASRPQDRQFILSSKKLLLSDSGFYLCAWSTQNTEAFFGQGTRLTVV.

CDR3 bases: TGCGCCAGCAGTCAATCGAAGAGTTCCCCCGACAGCCTGCTAGCGGGGGGGCCTTGGGATGAGCAGTTCTTC. Residues: CASSQSKSSPDSLLAGGPWDEQFF. This chain links TRBV23-1 with TRBJ2-1; 12 bases fit TRBD2. TRBV23-1 qualifies as an ORF whose function is uncertain. Losses at the gene ends were 0 bases for V and 8 bases for J; bases not matched to a gene: 29. The CDR3 totals 24 residues.

This chain links TRBV14 with TRBJ1-6, with TRBD1 as a possible D gene (5 bases). The V gene lost 5 bases and the J gene lost 3 bases, with 17 bases spanning the gap. CDR1 is SGHDN and CDR2 is FVKESK in the germline V gene. This CDR3 contains 17 residues. DNA for the CDR3: TGTGCCAGCAGCTCCGACAGACTTCCATTCTATAATTCACCCCTCCACTTT. It codes for CASSSDRLPFYNSPLHF.

This clone was detected only once. The V call is TRBV6-5, the J call TRBJ1-5, with TRBD1 matching 8 bases. The CDR3 has 14 residues. Losses at the gene ends were 6 bases for V and 5 bases for J; bases not matched to a gene: 6. The V gene's germline CDR1 is MNHEY and CDR2 SVGAGI. For the CDR3, the DNA is TGTGCCAGCAGGTCTGGACAGGGCGATCAGCCCCAGCATTTT. This codes for CASRSGQGDQPQHF.

The chain joins TRBV18 to TRBJ1-1; 8 bases match TRBD1. Germline CDR1 reads KGHSH; CDR2 reads LQKENI. V trimming: 3 bases; J trimming: 1 base; junction bases outside the gene matches: 10. This CDR3 is 17 amino acids long. CDR3 amino acids: CASSPTAPGGANTEAFF. In DNA, the CDR3 is TGTGCCAGCTCACCGACAGCTCCAGGGGGCGCGAACACTGAAGCTTTCTTT.

V gene TRBV24-1 combines with J gene TRBJ2-2; 7 positions match TRBD1. The CDR3 sequence is 15 residues long. Losses at the gene ends were 2 bases for V and 6 bases for J; bases not matched to a gene: 5. Germline assignment: CDR1 KGHDR and CDR2 SFDVKD. The CDR3 here is CATSDSQGFSGELFF. The CDR3 bases are TGTGCCACCAGTGATTCACAGGGGTTTTCCGGGGAGCTGTTTTTT.

This clone occurred a few times. This rearrangement joins TRBV19 to TRBJ1-5, with D possibly TRBD1 on 5 matching bases. The CDR3 consists of 16 residues. Germline V CDR1 and CDR2: LNHDA, SQIVND (reference sequence). Trimming left V 7 bases short and J 0 bases short, with 16 bases between. CDR3 region: CASMAVGALSNQPQHF. The CDR3 DNA reads TGTGCCAGTATGGCTGTAGGGGCGCTTAGCAATCAGCCCCAGCATTTT.

The gene calls are TRBV5-1 and TRBJ1-2; weak D call: TRBD1 (5 bases). From germline, CDR1 is SGHRS and CDR2 YFSETQ. This CDR3 contains 15 residues. V was pared by 0 bases and J by 8 bases, with 17 bases between. The CDR3 nucleotides read TGCGCCAGCAGCTTGGATGGCACCGGGGGAGAGGGCTACACCTTC. As protein: CASSLDGTGGEGYTF.

The rearrangement uses TRBV7-2 and TRBJ1-5; D is uncertain. The V end lost 1 base, the J end lost 4 bases, and 5 bases lay between the germline ends. The germline gives CDR1 SGHTA, CDR2 FQGNSA. CDR3 size: 13 residues. In DNA, the CDR3 is TGTGCCAGCAGCTTAGGGCGGAATCAGCCCCAGCATTTT. It codes for CASSLGRNQPQHF. Full variable domain (outside the CDR3, taken from reference TRBV7-2 and TRBJ1-5): GAGVSQSPSNKVTEKGKDVELRCDPISGHTALYWYRQSLGQGLEFLIYFQGNSAPDKSGLPSDRFSAERTGGSVSTLTIQRTQQEDSAVYLCASSLGRNQPQHFGDGTRLSIL.

The chain joins TRBV5-1 to TRBJ2-7, with D perhaps TRBD1 (5 bases). This CDR3 has 14 amino acids. Trimming removed 4 bases at V and 2 bases at J, with 13 bases between. Per germline, CDR1 SGHRS and CDR2 YFSETQ. CDR3 sequence: CASSLTEFPYEQYF. DNA for the CDR3: TGCGCCAGCAGCCTGACAGAATTCCCCTACGAGCAGTACTTC.

The J gene is TRBJ2-7, the V gene TRBV5-5; the match to TRBD1 covers 9 bases. CDR1 SGHKS and CDR2 YYEKEE come from the germline V gene (reference sequence). The CDR3 length is 15 residues. Trimming took 4 bases from V and 3 from J; bases not matched to a gene: 8. CDR3 nucleotides: TGTGCCAGCAGCACCGCCGGGACAGGGAACTACGAGCAGTACTTC. Protein sequence: CASSTAGTGNYEQYF. The full variable domain, with the rest looked up from reference TRBV5-5 and TRBJ2-7, is DAGVTQSPTHLIKTRGQQVTLRCSPISGHKSVSWYQQVLGQGPQFIFQYYEKEERGRGNFPDRFSARQFPNYSSELNVNALLLGDSALYLCASSTAGTGNYEQYFGPGTRLTVT.

This clone was seen once. J is TRBJ1-1 and V is TRBV6-5; no reliable D call. The CDR3 has 14 residues. With 10 bases removed from V and 0 bases from J, the gap between germline ends came to 15 bases. CDR1 MNHEY and CDR2 SVGAGI come from the germline V gene. In DNA form, the CDR3 reads TGTGCCACCCGGCGGGCCCCAATGAACACTGAAGCTTTCTTT. Translated, it gives CATRRAPMNTEAFF.

The chain combines TRBV27 with TRBJ1-3; D is uncertain. The V gene lost 6 bases and the J gene lost 4 bases, with 4 bases spanning the gap. The CDR3 is 11 amino acids. Germline V lookup: CDR1 MNHEY, CDR2 SMNVEV (reference sequence). CDR3 sequence (DNA): TGTGCCAGCAGCTCCGGAAACACCATATATTTT. Amino acid sequence: CASSSGNTIYF.

V is TRBV3-1 (or the pseudogene TRBV3-2) and J is TRBJ2-2; D may be TRBD2 (6 bases). V was cut by 1 base and J by 0 bases, with 9 bases left in between. The length of the CDR3 is 16 residues. Per germline, CDR1 LGHDT and CDR2 YNNKEL (reference sequence). The CDR3 here is CASSQGRLANTGELFF. CDR3 in DNA: TGTGCCAGCAGCCAAGGGAGACTAGCGAACACCGGGGAGCTGTTTTTT.

The V call is TRBV6-5, the J call TRBJ2-7; no firm D call. The germline gives CDR1 MNHEY, CDR2 SVGAGI. This CDR3 is built from 13 residues. V was cut by 7 bases and J by 4 bases, with 14 bases left in between. The CDR3 DNA sequence: TGTGCCAGCACAGCCTCCTACGGGTACGAGCAGTACTTC. Translating gives CASTASYGYEQYF.

This chain links TRBV5-6 with TRBJ1-2; no definite D call. CDR3 length: 12 amino acids. Trimming removed 3 bases from V and 2 bases from J, with 5 bases in between. From germline, CDR1 is SGHDT and CDR2 YYEEEE. Here the CDR3 reads CASSSRNYGYTF. The CDR3 DNA follows: TGTGCCAGCAGCTCCAGAAACTATGGCTACACCTTC.